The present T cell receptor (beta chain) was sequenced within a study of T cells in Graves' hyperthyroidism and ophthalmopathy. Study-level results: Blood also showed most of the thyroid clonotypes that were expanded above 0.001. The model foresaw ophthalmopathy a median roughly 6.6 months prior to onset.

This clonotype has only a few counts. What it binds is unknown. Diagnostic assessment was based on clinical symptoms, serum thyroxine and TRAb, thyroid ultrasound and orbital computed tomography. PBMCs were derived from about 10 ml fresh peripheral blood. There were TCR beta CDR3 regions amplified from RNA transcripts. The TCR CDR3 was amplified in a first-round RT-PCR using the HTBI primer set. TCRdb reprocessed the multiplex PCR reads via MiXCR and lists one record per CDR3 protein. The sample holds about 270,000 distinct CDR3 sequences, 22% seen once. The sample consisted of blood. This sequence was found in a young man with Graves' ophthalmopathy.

CDR3 in amino acids: CASSYGQGGGEKLFF. CDR3 coding DNA: TGTGCCAGCAGTTACGGACAGGGCGGGGGTGAAAAACTGTTTTTT. The rearrangement links TRBV6-5 to TRBJ1-4, with 8 bases fitting TRBD1. The CDR3 extends over 15 amino acids. Trimming cost V 2 bases and J 7 bases; bases outside gene matches: 6. Germline V lookup: CDR1 MNHEY, CDR2 SVGAGI.